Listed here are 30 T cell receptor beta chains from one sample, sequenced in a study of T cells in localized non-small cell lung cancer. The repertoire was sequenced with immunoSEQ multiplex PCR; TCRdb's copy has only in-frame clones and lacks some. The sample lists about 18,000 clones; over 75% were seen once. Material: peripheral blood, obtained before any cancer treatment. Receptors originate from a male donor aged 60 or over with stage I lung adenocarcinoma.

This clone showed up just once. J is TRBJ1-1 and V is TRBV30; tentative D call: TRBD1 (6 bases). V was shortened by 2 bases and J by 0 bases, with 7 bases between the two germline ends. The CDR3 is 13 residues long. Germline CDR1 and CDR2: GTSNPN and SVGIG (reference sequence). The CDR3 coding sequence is TGTGCCTGGAGTTGGGGGCTGAACACTGAAGCTTTCTTT. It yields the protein CAWSWGLNTEAFF.

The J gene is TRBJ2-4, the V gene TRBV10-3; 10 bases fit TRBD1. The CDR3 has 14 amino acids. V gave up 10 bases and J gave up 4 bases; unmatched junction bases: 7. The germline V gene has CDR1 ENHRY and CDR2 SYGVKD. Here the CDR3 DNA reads TGTGCCACCCGCGGACAGGGGGTAAAAAACATTCAGTACTTC. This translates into CATRGQGVKNIQYF.

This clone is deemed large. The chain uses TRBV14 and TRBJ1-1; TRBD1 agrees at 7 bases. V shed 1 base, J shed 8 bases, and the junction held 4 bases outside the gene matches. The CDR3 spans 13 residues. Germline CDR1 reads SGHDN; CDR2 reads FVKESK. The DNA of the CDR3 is TGTGCCAGCAGCCAAGCCAGGGGGAGGGAAGCTTTCTTT. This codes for CASSQARGREAFF. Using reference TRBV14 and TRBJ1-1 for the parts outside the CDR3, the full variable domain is EAGVTQFPSHSVIEKGQTVTLRCDPISGHDNLYWYRRVMGKEIKFLLHFVKESKQDESGMPNNRFLAERTGGTYSTLKVQPAELEDSGVYFCASSQARGREAFFGQGTRLTVV.

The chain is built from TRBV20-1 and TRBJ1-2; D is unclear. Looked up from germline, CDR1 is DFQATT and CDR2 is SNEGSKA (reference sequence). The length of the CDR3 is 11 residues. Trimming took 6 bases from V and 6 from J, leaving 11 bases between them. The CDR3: CSAPGFNGYTF. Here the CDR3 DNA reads TGCAGTGCACCGGGGTTTAATGGCTACACCTTC.

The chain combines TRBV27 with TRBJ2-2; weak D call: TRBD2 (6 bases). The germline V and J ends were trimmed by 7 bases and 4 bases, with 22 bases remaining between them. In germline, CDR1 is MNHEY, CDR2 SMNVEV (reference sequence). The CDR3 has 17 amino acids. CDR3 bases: TGTGCCAGCACCCTCACAAGGGTAGCGGCCCCCACCGGGGAGCTGTTTTTT. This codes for CASTLTRVAAPTGELFF.

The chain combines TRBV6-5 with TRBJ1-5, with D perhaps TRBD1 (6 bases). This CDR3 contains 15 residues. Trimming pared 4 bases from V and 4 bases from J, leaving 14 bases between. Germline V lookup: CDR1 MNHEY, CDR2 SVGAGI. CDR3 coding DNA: TGTGCCAGCAGTTCCCCCCAGGGGAAGAATCAGCCCCAGCATTTT. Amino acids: CASSSPQGKNQPQHF.

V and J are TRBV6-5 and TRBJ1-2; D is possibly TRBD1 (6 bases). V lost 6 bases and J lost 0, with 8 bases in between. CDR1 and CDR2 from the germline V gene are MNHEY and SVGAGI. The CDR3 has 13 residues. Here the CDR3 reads CASSGGSNYGYTF. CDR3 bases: TGTGCCAGCAGCGGGGGCTCTAACTATGGCTACACCTTC.

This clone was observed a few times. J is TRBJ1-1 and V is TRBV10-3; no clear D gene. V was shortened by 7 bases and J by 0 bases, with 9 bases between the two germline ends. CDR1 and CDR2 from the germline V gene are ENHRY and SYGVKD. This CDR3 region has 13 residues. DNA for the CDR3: TGTGCCATCATGGGCGCCATGAACACTGAAGCTTTCTTT. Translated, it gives CAIMGAMNTEAFF.

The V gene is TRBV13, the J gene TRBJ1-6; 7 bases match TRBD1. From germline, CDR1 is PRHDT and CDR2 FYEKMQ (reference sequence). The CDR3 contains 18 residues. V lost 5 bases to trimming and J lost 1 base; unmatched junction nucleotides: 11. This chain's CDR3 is CASSRQQGGGSYNSPLHF. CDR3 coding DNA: TGTGCCAGCAGCAGACAGCAGGGGGGAGGATCCTATAATTCACCCCTCCACTTT. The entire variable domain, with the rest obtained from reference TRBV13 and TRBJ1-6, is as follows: AAGVIQSPRHLIKEKRETATLKCYPIPRHDTVYWYQQGPGQDPQFLISFYEKMQSDKGSIPDRFSAQQFSDYHSELNMSSLELGDSALYFCASSRQQGGGSYNSPLHFGNGTRLTVT.

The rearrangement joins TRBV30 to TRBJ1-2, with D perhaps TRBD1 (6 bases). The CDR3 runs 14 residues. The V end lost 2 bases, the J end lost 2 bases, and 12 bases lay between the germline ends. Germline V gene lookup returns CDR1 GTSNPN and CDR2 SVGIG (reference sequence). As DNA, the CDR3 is TGTGCCTGGAGTTTGGGCAGGGGAAACTATGGCTACACCTTC. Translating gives CAWSLGRGNYGYTF.

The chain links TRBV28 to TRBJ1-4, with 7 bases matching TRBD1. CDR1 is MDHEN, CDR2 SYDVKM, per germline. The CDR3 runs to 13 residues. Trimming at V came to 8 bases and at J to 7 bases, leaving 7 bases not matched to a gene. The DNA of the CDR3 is TGTGCCAGCCTACGGGGACAGAGTGAAAAACTGTTTTTT. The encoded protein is CASLRGQSEKLFF. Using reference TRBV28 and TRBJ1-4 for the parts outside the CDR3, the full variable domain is DVKVTQSSRYLVKRTGEKVFLECVQDMDHENMFWYRQDPGLGLRLIYFSYDVKMKEKGDIPEGYSVSREKKERFSLILESASTNQTSMYLCASLRGQSEKLFFGSGTQLSVL.

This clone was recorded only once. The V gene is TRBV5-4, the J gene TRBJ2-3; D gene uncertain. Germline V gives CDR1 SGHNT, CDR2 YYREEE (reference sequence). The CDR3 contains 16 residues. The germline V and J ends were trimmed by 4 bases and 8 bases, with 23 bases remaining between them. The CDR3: CASSPPPTGSFPTQYF. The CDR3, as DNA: TGTGCCAGCAGCCCCCCCCCGACTGGCTCATTCCCTACGCAGTATTTT.

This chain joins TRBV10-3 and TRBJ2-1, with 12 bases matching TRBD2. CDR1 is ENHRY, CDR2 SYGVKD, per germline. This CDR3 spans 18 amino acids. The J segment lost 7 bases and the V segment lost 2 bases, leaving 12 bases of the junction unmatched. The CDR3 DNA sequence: TGTGCCATCAGTGAGGTGTGGGGAGGTGGGACTAGCGGGAATGAGCAGTTCTTC. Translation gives CAISEVWGGGTSGNEQFF.

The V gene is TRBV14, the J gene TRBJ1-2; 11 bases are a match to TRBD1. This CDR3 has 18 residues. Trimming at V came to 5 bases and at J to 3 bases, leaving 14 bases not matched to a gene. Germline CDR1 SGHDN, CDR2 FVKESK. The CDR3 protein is CASSGYSIPGQGDYGYTF. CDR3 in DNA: TGTGCCAGCAGCGGGTATTCGATCCCGGGACAGGGGGACTATGGCTACACCTTC.

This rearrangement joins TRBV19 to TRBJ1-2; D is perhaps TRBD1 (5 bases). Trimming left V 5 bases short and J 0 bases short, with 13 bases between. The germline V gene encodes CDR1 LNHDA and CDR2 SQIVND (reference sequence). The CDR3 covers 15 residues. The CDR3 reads CASSQGTATNYGYTF. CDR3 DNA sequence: TGTGCCAGTAGTCAAGGGACGGCGACTAACTATGGCTACACCTTC.

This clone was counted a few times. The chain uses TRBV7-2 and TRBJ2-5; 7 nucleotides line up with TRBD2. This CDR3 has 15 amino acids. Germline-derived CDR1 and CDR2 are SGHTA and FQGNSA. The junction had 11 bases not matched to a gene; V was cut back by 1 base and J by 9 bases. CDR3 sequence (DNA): TGTGCCAGCAGCTTAGTGTGGGGGGGAGCCGGGGCCCAGTACTTC. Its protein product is CASSLVWGGAGAQYF. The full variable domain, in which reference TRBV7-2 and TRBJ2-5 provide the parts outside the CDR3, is GAGVSQSPSNKVTEKGKDVELRCDPISGHTALYWYRQSLGQGLEFLIYFQGNSAPDKSGLPSDRFSAERTGGSVSTLTIQRTQQEDSAVYLCASSLVWGGAGAQYFGPGTRLLVL.

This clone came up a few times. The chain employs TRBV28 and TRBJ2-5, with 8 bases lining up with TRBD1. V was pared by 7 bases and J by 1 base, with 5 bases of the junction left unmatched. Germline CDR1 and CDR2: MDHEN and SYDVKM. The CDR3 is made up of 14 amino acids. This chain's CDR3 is CASNPQGVQETQYF. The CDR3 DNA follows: TGTGCCAGCAATCCACAGGGGGTCCAAGAGACCCAGTACTTC. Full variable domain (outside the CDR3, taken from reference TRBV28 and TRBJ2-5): DVKVTQSSRYLVKRTGEKVFLECVQDMDHENMFWYRQDPGLGLRLIYFSYDVKMKEKGDIPEGYSVSREKKERFSLILESASTNQTSMYLCASNPQGVQETQYFGPGTRLLVL.

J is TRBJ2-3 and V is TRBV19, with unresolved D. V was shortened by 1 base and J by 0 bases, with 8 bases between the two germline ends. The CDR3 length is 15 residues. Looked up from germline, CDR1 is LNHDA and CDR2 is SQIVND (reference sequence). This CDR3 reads CASSIGAESTDTQYF. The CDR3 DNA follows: TGTGCCAGTAGTATAGGCGCGGAGAGCACAGATACGCAGTATTTT.

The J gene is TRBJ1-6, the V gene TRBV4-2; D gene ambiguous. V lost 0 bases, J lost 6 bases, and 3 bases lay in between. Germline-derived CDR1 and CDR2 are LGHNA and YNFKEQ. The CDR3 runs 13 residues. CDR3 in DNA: TGTGCCAGCAGCCAAGAGGCTAATTCACCCCTCCACTTT. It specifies CASSQEANSPLHF.

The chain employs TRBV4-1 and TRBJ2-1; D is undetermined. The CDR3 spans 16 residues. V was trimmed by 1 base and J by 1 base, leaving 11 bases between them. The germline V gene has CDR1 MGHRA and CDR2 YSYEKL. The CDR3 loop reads CASSQAPSPSYNEQFF. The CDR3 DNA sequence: TGCGCCAGCAGCCAAGCCCCCTCTCCATCCTACAATGAGCAGTTCTTC.

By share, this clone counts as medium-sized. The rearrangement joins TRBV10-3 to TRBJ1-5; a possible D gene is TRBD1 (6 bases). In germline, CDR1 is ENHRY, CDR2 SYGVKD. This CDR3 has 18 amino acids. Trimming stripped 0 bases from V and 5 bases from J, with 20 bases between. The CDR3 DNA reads TGTGCCATCAGTGAGTCGAAGGAAACATACAGGGTCGATCAGCCCCAGCATTTT. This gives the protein CAISESKETYRVDQPQHF.

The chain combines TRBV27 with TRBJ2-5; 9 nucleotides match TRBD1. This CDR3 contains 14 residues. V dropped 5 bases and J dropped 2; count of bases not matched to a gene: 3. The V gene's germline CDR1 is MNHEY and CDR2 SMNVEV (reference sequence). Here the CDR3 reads CASSEGQGQETQYF. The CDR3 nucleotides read TGTGCCAGCAGTGAAGGACAGGGGCAAGAGACCCAGTACTTC.

CDR3: CASSEGAAEPTQYF. DNA for the CDR3: TGTGCCAGCAGTGAGGGTGCGGCGGAACCTACGCAGTATTTT. The chain uses TRBV2 and TRBJ2-3; D gene ambiguous. V lost 3 bases, J lost 8 bases, and 15 bases lay in between. CDR1 is SNHLY, CDR2 FYNNEI, per germline. This CDR3 is built from 14 residues.

As DNA, the CDR3 is TGTGCCAGCAGCCCCGGGGGGAACACCGGGGAGCTGTTTTTT. As protein: CASSPGGNTGELFF. This chain connects TRBV5-4 to TRBJ2-2; D may be TRBD2 (6 bases). Germline V gives CDR1 SGHNT, CDR2 YYREEE (reference sequence). Trimming removed 4 bases at V and 1 base at J, with 8 bases between. This CDR3 is 14 amino acids long.

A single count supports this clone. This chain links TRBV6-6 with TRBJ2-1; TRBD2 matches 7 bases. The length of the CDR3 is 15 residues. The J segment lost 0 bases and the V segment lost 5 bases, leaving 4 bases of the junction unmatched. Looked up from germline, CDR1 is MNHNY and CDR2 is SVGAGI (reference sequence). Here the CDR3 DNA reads TGTGCCAGCAGTCAGAGCGGGAACTCCTACAATGAGCAGTTCTTC. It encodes CASSQSGNSYNEQFF.

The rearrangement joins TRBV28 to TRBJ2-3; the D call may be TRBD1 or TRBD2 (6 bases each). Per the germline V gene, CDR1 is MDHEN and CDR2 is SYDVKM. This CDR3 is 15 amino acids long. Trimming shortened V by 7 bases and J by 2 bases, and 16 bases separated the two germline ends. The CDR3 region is CASTPRGTFTDTQYF. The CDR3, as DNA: TGTGCCAGCACCCCCCGGGGGACATTCACAGATACGCAGTATTTT.

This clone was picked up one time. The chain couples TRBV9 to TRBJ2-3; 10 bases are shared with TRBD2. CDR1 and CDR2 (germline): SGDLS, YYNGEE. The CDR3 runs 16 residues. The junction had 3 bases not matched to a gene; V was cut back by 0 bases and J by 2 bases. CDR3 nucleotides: TGTGCCAGCAGCGTAGGAAGCGGGGGGGCCACAGATACGCAGTATTTT. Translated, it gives CASSVGSGGATDTQYF.

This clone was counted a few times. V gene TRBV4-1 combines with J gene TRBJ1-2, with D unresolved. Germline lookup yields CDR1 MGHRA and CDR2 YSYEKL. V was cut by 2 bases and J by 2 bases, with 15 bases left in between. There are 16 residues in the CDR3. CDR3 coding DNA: TGCGCCAGCAGCCAACACCCAAGGACGGGGAACTATGGCTACACCTTC. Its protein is CASSQHPRTGNYGYTF.

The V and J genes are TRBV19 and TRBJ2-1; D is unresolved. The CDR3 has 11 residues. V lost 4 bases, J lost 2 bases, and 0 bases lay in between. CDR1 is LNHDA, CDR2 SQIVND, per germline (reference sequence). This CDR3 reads CASSTYNEQFF. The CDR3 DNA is TGTGCCAGTAGTACCTACAATGAGCAGTTCTTC.

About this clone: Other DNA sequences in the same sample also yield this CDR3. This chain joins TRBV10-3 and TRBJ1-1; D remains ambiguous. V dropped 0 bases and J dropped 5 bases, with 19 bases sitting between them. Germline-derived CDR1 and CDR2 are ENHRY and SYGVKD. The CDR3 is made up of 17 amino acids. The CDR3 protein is CAISESLGKDPGTEAFF. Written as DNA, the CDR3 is TGTGCCATCAGTGAGTCTCTGGGCAAGGACCCTGGGACTGAAGCTTTCTTT.